One and the same sample provided the 32 T cell receptor beta chains below, sequenced in a study of spatial heterogeneity in lung cancer. General observations from the study: One measure, the expanded intratumoral alpha and beta TCR count, tracked tumor mutation counts.

TCRdb reanalysed the 5' RACE reads using MiXCR and keeps one entry per CDR3 protein. The sample has about 30,000 distinct CDR3 sequences; approximately 7% are singletons. Time point specified: sample taken at primary tumor resection. Antigen specificity for these receptors is unknown. The sample was lung tumor tissue, taken at surgery. The receptor set was obtained from a male donor with early-stage non-small cell lung cancer.

This clonotype was seen at least ten times. V usage is TRBV20-1 and J usage is TRBJ1-5; D unresolved. From germline, CDR1 is DFQATT and CDR2 SNEGSKA (reference sequence). The CDR3 is 14 amino acids. Trimming took 4 bases from V and 1 from J, leaving 11 bases between them. DNA of the CDR3: TGCAGTGCTAAACAACAGTTAAGCAATCAGCCCCAGCATTTT. As protein: CSAKQQLSNQPQHF.

V is TRBV20-1 and J is TRBJ2-5; D unclear. Trimming stripped 3 bases from V and 0 bases from J, with 5 bases between. Per the germline V gene, CDR1 is DFQATT and CDR2 is SNEGSKA (reference sequence). The CDR3 covers 12 residues. CDR3 nucleotides: TGCAGTGCTAGGCAGAACCAAGAGACCCAGTACTTC. This gives the protein CSARQNQETQYF.

In this sample, this clonotype turned up a few times. The chain has TRBV20-1 and TRBJ2-5; a weak D match, TRBD2 (6 bases). The germline V gene has CDR1 DFQATT and CDR2 SNEGSKA (reference sequence). V was pared by 3 bases and J by 5 bases, with 7 bases between. There are 11 residues in the CDR3. The DNA of the CDR3 is TGCAGTGCTAGGGACTATGAGACCCAGTACTTC. Protein product: CSARDYETQYF.

The table lists this clonotype with many counts. V and J are TRBV20-1 and TRBJ2-7; D not certain. The ends were cut back, 3 bases at V and 2 bases at J, with 11 bases in the middle. Germline CDR1 reads DFQATT; CDR2 reads SNEGSKA (reference sequence). This CDR3 has 13 residues. CDR3 nucleotide sequence: TGCAGTGCTAGTAGGGTTGTACCCTACGAGCAGTACTTC. Protein product: CSASRVVPYEQYF.

This clonotype was detected many times. The chain has TRBV4-1 and TRBJ2-7, with 9 bases that match TRBD1. Germline V CDR1 and CDR2: MGHRA, YSYEKL. This CDR3 has 17 amino acids. The V segment lost 4 bases and the J segment 1 base; nucleotides outside the gene matches: 11. The CDR3 region is CASSLSPPTGGSYEQYF. For the CDR3, the DNA is TGCGCCAGCAGCCTCTCCCCCCCGACAGGGGGTTCCTACGAGCAGTACTTC.

There are many counts of this clonotype. The CDR3 is CASSWGPSGAYNEQFF. The CDR3 DNA is TGCGCCAGCAGCTGGGGGCCAAGCGGCGCCTACAATGAGCAGTTCTTC. This chain links TRBV5-1 with TRBJ2-1; a possible D gene is TRBD1 (6 bases). The V gene's germline CDR1 is SGHRS and CDR2 YFSETQ. The CDR3 sequence is 16 residues long. V lost 3 bases and J 2 bases, leaving 15 bases between the germline ends.

This clonotype was detected only a few times. This chain joins TRBV12-3 or TRBV12-4 and TRBJ2-2; perhaps TRBD2 as D (6 bases). With 6 bases removed from V and 1 base from J, the gap between germline ends came to 12 bases. The CDR3 has 15 amino acids. CDR3 sequence reads: CASRPGLMNTGELFF. The DNA for the CDR3 is TGTGCCAGCAGGCCGGGACTTATGAACACCGGGGAGCTGTTTTTT.

This clonotype has only a few counts. The gene calls are TRBV12-3 or TRBV12-4 and TRBJ1-1; possible D gene TRBD1, 5 bases. CDR3 length: 14 residues. The V end was cut by 3 bases, the J end by 3 bases, with 11 bases between. CDR3 sequence reads: CASSFQGLDTEAFF. The CDR3, as DNA: TGTGCCAGCAGTTTTCAGGGTCTGGACACTGAAGCTTTCTTT.

Relative to its sample, this clonotype is medium-sized. The chain links TRBV3-1 to TRBJ2-7, with D possibly TRBD1 on 5 matching bases. This CDR3 contains 13 residues. V was clipped by 6 bases and J by 6 bases, with 15 bases between them. Germline V gene data show CDR1 as LGHDT and CDR2 as YNNKEL (reference sequence). The DNA for the CDR3 is TGTGCCAGCAGTCCTGAGTGGGGCGGCGAGCAGTACTTC. Translation: CASSPEWGGEQYF.

In its sample, this clonotype was seen a few times. The chain couples TRBV9 to TRBJ2-7; no clear D gene. Trimming shortened V by 0 bases and J by 1 base, and 5 bases separated the two germline ends. In germline, CDR1 is SGDLS, CDR2 YYNGEE. There are 13 residues in the CDR3. CDR3 in amino acids: CASSVGSSYEQYF. The CDR3 DNA is TGTGCCAGCAGCGTAGGTTCGTCCTACGAGCAGTACTTC.

At least ten counts were recorded for this clonotype. The CDR3, as DNA: TGTGCCAGCAGTAGGAGGACAGCCTCTAATTCACCCCTCCACTTT. Translated, it gives CASSRRTASNSPLHF. The chain is built from TRBV7-2 and TRBJ1-6; D perhaps matches TRBD1 (6 bases). The length of the CDR3 is 15 residues. V was clipped by 6 bases and J by 6 bases, with 15 bases between them. The V gene's germline CDR1 is SGHTA and CDR2 FQGNSA.

This clonotype was found a few times. The V and J genes are TRBV2 and TRBJ2-3, with unresolved D. The V end lost 2 bases, the J end lost 0 bases, and 0 bases lay between the germline ends. Germline loops: CDR1 SNHLY, CDR2 FYNNEI. This CDR3 spans 12 amino acids. The CDR3 protein is CASSESTDTQYF. CDR3 nucleotide sequence: TGTGCCAGCAGTGAAAGCACAGATACGCAGTATTTT.

This clonotype was counted at least ten times. The chain recombines TRBV7-2 with TRBJ1-2, with D tentatively TRBD1 (6 bases). The CDR3 consists of 15 residues. Germline V CDR1 and CDR2: SGHTA, FQGNSA. Trimming took 4 bases from V and 2 from J, leaving 14 bases between them. The CDR3 loop reads CASSSYGGQNYGYTF. In nucleotides, the CDR3 is TGTGCCAGCAGCTCTTACGGGGGGCAGAACTATGGCTACACCTTC.

This chain joins TRBV7-9 and TRBJ2-7, with D possibly matching TRBD2 (5 bases). Germline assignment: CDR1 SEHNR and CDR2 FQNEAQ (reference sequence). V was shortened by 6 bases and J by 4 bases, with 10 bases between the two germline ends. The CDR3 sequence is 12 residues long. CDR3 nucleotide sequence: TGTGCCAGCAGACGAGAGGGTTACGAGCAGTACTTC. This sequence encodes CASRREGYEQYF.

The table lists this clonotype with a few counts. This chain joins TRBV4-3 and TRBJ2-5; 10 positions agree with TRBD2. J lost 2 bases, V lost 4 bases, and 7 bases had no gene match. Germline V lookup: CDR1 LGHNA, CDR2 YSLEER. This CDR3 spans 16 amino acids. The CDR3 protein is CASSPFSGGKQETQYF. The CDR3 DNA reads as TGCGCCAGCAGCCCTTTTAGCGGGGGGAAGCAAGAGACCCAGTACTTC.

This clonotype was detected only a few times. The J gene is TRBJ1-6, the V gene TRBV30, with a possible D match to TRBD1 (6 bases). This CDR3 has 15 residues. Germline V gives CDR1 GTSNPN, CDR2 SVGIG (reference sequence). With 0 bases removed from V and 7 bases from J, the gap between germline ends came to 13 bases. CDR3 residues: CAWSVLGGSNSPLHF. CDR3 in DNA: TGTGCCTGGAGTGTACTAGGGGGTAGCAATTCACCCCTCCACTTT.

Comment on this clonotype: A much larger clone lies a single base off, so this may be a read error. This rearrangement joins TRBV13 to TRBJ2-4; D might be TRBD1 (6 bases). This CDR3 is built from 15 residues. CDR1 and CDR2 (germline): PRHDT, FYEKMQ (reference sequence). The CDR3 region is CASNLGGVGKNIQYF. The CDR3 nucleotides are TGTGCCAGCAACTTAGGGGGAGTAGGCAAAAACATTCAGTACTTC.

This clonotype appeared many times. CDR3 bases: TGTGCCAGCAGTGCCCTCCAGACTAGCGGGGTCTCCTACGAGCAGTACTTC. It codes for CASSALQTSGVSYEQYF. The chain is built from TRBV27 and TRBJ2-7; the match to TRBD2 covers 11 bases. V trimming: 5 bases; J trimming: 0 bases; junction bases outside the gene matches: 9. This CDR3 is 17 amino acids long. Germline loops: CDR1 MNHEY, CDR2 SMNVEV (reference sequence).

This chain uses TRBV3-1 with TRBJ2-1; D is undetermined. The germline gives CDR1 LGHDT, CDR2 YNNKEL (reference sequence). V was cut by 6 bases and J by 12 bases, with 15 bases left in between. The CDR3 is 12 amino acids. In DNA form, the CDR3 reads TGTGCCAGCAGTCAGACCTACTCCGGGCAGTTCTTC. Protein sequence: CASSQTYSGQFF.

A few counts support this clonotype. The chain combines TRBV30 with TRBJ2-2; the D gene could be TRBD1 or TRBD2 (5 bases each). V dropped 2 bases and J dropped 5 bases, with 9 bases sitting between them. The CDR3 sequence is 13 residues long. CDR1 is GTSNPN, CDR2 SVGIG, per germline (reference sequence). DNA for the CDR3: TGTGCCTGGAGTTGGGGGAAGACCGGGGAGCTGTTTTTT. Protein sequence: CAWSWGKTGELFF.

The V gene is TRBV5-1, the J gene TRBJ2-2; TRBD1 matches at 8 bases. Germline CDR1 and CDR2: SGHRS and YFSETQ. The CDR3 totals 15 residues. V dropped 5 bases and J dropped 2; count of bases not matched to a gene: 5. DNA of the CDR3: TGCGCCAGCAGGTCCGGGACAGGAAACACCGGGGAGCTGTTTTTT. The encoded protein is CASRSGTGNTGELFF. Together with reference TRBV5-1 and TRBJ2-2, the CDR3 gives the full variable domain: KAGVTQTPRYLIKTRGQQVTLSCSPISGHRSVSWYQQTPGQGLQFLFEYFSETQRNKGNFPGRFSGRQFSNSRSEMNVSTLELGDSALYLCASRSGTGNTGELFFGEGSRLTVL.

This clonotype was counted at least ten times. V and J are TRBV28 and TRBJ2-7; the D gene is possibly TRBD1 (6 bases). Germline values: CDR1 MDHEN, CDR2 SYDVKM. The CDR3 is 15 residues long. V was cut by 8 bases and J by 1 base, with 18 bases left in between. CDR3 nucleotides: TGTGCCAGCGAGACGAAACAGGGCGGTTCCTACGAGCAGTACTTC. Protein: CASETKQGGSYEQYF.

CDR3 nucleotides: TGTGCCAGCAGCCGTCAAGGACAAGTCGTGAGGTACGAGCAGTACTTC. Amino acids: CASSRQGQVVRYEQYF. The chain employs TRBV14 and TRBJ2-7; D is perhaps TRBD1 (5 bases). The V gene lost 4 bases and the J gene lost 4 bases, with 20 bases spanning the gap. Looked up from germline, CDR1 is SGHDN and CDR2 is FVKESK. The CDR3 has 16 residues.

In its sample, this clonotype ranks as medium-sized (0.01 to 0.1%). J is TRBJ2-3 and V is TRBV15; D gene uncertain. CDR1 and CDR2 from the germline V gene are LNHNV and YYDKDF (reference sequence). This CDR3 contains 13 residues. The V end lost 5 bases, the J end lost 4 bases, and 10 bases lay between the germline ends. The CDR3 DNA reads TGTGCCACCAGCCCCCTGATAGCAGATACGCAGTATTTT. Its translation is CATSPLIADTQYF.

This clonotype ranks as medium-sized. The chain carries TRBV2 and TRBJ2-7; weak D call: TRBD2 (5 bases). Between the trimmed V and J ends, which lost 7 bases and 3 bases, there was a span of 7 bases. CDR3 length equals 11 residues. Germline values: CDR1 SNHLY, CDR2 FYNNEI. The CDR3 region has the DNA TGTGCCAGCATCCGGGACTACGAGCAGTACTTC. As protein: CASIRDYEQYF.

This clonotype was recorded many times. The V gene is TRBV6-2 or TRBV6-3, the J gene TRBJ2-7; D not resolved. Germline V gene lookup returns CDR1 MNHEY and CDR2 SVGEGT. The CDR3 sequence is 12 residues long. V gave up 5 bases and J gave up 12 bases, with 17 bases separating them. The CDR3: CASSTPGPVGYF. The CDR3 bases are TGTGCCAGCAGTACCCCTGGACCGGTCGGGTACTTC.

This clonotype came up a few times. The chain combines TRBV24-1 with TRBJ2-3; TRBD1 aligns across 7 bases. The CDR3 has 17 amino acids. Unmatched junction bases numbered 11, after V lost 2 bases and J lost 4 bases. The germline gives CDR1 KGHDR, CDR2 SFDVKD. CDR3 DNA: TGTGCCACCAGTGATTCTATAGGGGGCGAGGTGTCAGATACGCAGTATTTT. It is translated as CATSDSIGGEVSDTQYF.

This clonotype is medium-sized within its sample. The V and J genes are TRBV7-6 and TRBJ2-2; weak D call: TRBD1 (6 bases). CDR3 size: 17 residues. Trimming took 1 base from V and 0 from J, leaving 12 bases between them. Germline V gene lookup returns CDR1 SGHVS and CDR2 FNYEAQ. CDR3 in DNA: TGTGCCAGCAGCTTAGTGTCGAGGGGGACGAACACCGGGGAGCTGTTTTTT. Amino acid sequence: CASSLVSRGTNTGELFF.

As DNA, the CDR3 is TGTGCCAGCAGGGTGGGACTAGCGACAGATACGCAGTATTTT. Encoded protein: CASRVGLATDTQYF. The chain couples TRBV12-3 or TRBV12-4 to TRBJ2-3, with TRBD2 matching 10 bases. The CDR3 totals 14 residues. With V trimmed by 6 bases and J by 3 bases, 3 bases remained unmatched.

This clonotype came up many times. The rearrangement uses TRBV20-1 and TRBJ2-3; unclear D gene. Trimming left V 5 bases short and J 3 bases short, with 9 bases between. The CDR3 is made up of 12 amino acids. Germline CDR1 and CDR2: DFQATT and SNEGSKA (reference sequence). CDR3 coding DNA: TGCAGTGCTTCCCCGGTGACAGATACGCAGTATTTT. This gives the protein CSASPVTDTQYF.

This clonotype was observed many times. The rearrangement joins TRBV7-8 to TRBJ1-1; D remains unclear. This CDR3 has 15 residues. Between the trimmed V and J ends, which lost 1 base and 1 base, there was a span of 10 bases. Germline assignment: CDR1 SGHVS and CDR2 FQNEAQ. For the CDR3, the DNA is TGTGCCAGCAGCTTAGGGGTGGGCCAGAACACTGAAGCTTTCTTT. Residues: CASSLGVGQNTEAFF.

This clonotype was observed many times. This chain uses TRBV4-3 with TRBJ2-3; the D is unclear. Trimming cost V 1 base and J 2 bases, with 7 bases left between them. This CDR3 is 14 amino acids long. Germline loops: CDR1 LGHNA, CDR2 YSLEER. CDR3 DNA: TGCGCCAGCAGCCAAGGACGACCCACAGATACGCAGTATTTT. Its protein is CASSQGRPTDTQYF.